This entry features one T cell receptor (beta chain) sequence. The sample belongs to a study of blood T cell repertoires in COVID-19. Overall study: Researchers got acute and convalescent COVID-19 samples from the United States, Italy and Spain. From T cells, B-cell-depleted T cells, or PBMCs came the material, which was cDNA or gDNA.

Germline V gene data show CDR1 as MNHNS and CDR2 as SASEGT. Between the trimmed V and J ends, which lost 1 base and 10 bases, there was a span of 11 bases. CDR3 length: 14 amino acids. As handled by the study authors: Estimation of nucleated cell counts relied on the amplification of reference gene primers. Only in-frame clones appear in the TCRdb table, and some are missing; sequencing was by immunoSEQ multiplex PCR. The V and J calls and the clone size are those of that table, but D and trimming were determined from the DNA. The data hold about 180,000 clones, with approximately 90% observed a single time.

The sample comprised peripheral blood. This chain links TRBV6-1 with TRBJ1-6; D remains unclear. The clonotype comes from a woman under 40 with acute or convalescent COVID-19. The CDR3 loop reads CASSEVRAGSPLHF. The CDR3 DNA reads TGTGCCAGCAGTGAAGTAAGGGCGGGGTCACCCCTCCACTTT.